This TCR beta chain was observed in a study of identical twins. One entry per CDR3 protein, called by TCRdb with MiXCR from the 5' RACE reads. The top ten hold 0.35% to 0.45% of the sample, which has about 530,000 distinct CDR3 sequences, roughly 15% seen once. Germline V gene sequence: CDR1 SNHLY, CDR2 FYNNEI. Deletions cut 2 bases from V and 2 bases from J, with 7 bases between. There are 13 residues in the CDR3. This clonotype has just a few counts. These sequences were also reported in another study, on yellow fever vaccine responses in identical twins.

This TCR was sampled from a woman aged 18 to 35 in good health. Input material: CD4+ T cells sorted from blood. V usage is TRBV2 and J usage is TRBJ2-7, with D perhaps matching TRBD1 (5 bases). The DNA for the CDR3 is TGTGCCAGCAGTGAAAAGGGGCCCTACGAGCAGTACTTC. Translating it yields CASSEKGPYEQYF.